The 17 T cell receptor beta chains below were found in one sample sequenced in a study of T cell responses to AZD1222 COVID-19 vaccine. Assay: immunoSEQ multiplex PCR; the TCRdb copy retains only in-frame clones and omits some. The sample records approximately 150,000 clones, 70% to 90% being singletons. The material was peripheral blood, obtained on day 0 of MenACWY control vaccination. Receptors were obtained from an adult in good health.

The V gene is TRBV28, the J gene TRBJ2-1; 10 bases align to TRBD1. Per the germline V gene, CDR1 is MDHEN and CDR2 is SYDVKM. V gave up 6 bases and J gave up 12 bases; unmatched junction bases: 14. The CDR3 contains 15 residues. This CDR3 is CASSSPGTGDVGQFF. The CDR3 nucleotides read TGTGCCAGCAGCTCACCCGGGACAGGGGACGTAGGGCAGTTCTTC.

This clone was picked up one time. The chain combines TRBV24-1 with TRBJ1-1; D is perhaps TRBD1 (5 bases). The germline V gene encodes CDR1 KGHDR and CDR2 SFDVKD. V lost 4 bases, J lost 11 bases, and 16 bases lay in between. This CDR3 is built from 13 residues. Written as DNA, the CDR3 is TGTGCCACCAGTGACCAAGACAGTCGGTCGGCTTTCTTT. Translation: CATSDQDSRSAFF.

V is TRBV27 and J is TRBJ1-4, with D unresolved. The CDR3 is 15 amino acids. Germline V gene data show CDR1 as MNHEY and CDR2 as SMNVEV (reference sequence). The V gene lost 6 bases and the J gene lost 6 bases, with 17 bases spanning the gap. CDR3 residues: CASRPYSSSDEKLFF. The DNA for the CDR3 is TGTGCCAGCAGGCCATACAGCTCCTCGGATGAAAAACTGTTTTTT.

The chain has TRBV9 and TRBJ2-5; 8 positions agree with TRBD2. CDR1 and CDR2 (germline): SGDLS, YYNGEE. Losses at the gene ends were 3 bases for V and 4 bases for J; bases not matched to a gene: 8. This CDR3 is built from 15 residues. CDR3 in DNA: TGTGCCAGCAGCGGTTTACCGAGCGGGGGAGAGACCCAGTACTTC. As protein: CASSGLPSGGETQYF.

This rearrangement joins TRBV7-9 to TRBJ1-1, with D unclear. Trimming cost V 3 bases and J 2 bases, with 13 bases left between them. The CDR3 has 15 residues. Germline CDR1 reads SEHNR; CDR2 reads FQNEAQ (reference sequence). The CDR3 loop reads CASSFWESQNTEAFF. The CDR3 bases are TGTGCCAGCAGCTTCTGGGAAAGCCAAAACACTGAAGCTTTCTTT.

The CDR3 loop is CASSQGGRGTGELFF. The CDR3 DNA sequence: TGTGCCAGCAGCCAGGGGGGGAGAGGTACCGGGGAGCTGTTTTTT. J is TRBJ2-2 and V is TRBV6-5; D is perhaps TRBD1 or TRBD2 (7 bases each). The V gene lost 6 bases and the J gene lost 5 bases, with 16 bases spanning the gap. This CDR3 has 15 amino acids. Germline V gene sequence: CDR1 MNHEY, CDR2 SVGAGI.

The V and J genes are TRBV28 and TRBJ1-4, with D hard to call. Germline V gene sequence: CDR1 MDHEN, CDR2 SYDVKM. The CDR3 loop spans 12 amino acids. V was clipped by 4 bases and J by 7 bases, with 7 bases between them. The CDR3 spells CASSSAGEKLFF. The DNA for the CDR3 is TGTGCCAGCAGTTCAGCGGGTGAAAAACTGTTTTTT.

The rearrangement links TRBV19 to TRBJ1-6; D is uncertain. V lost 7 bases and J lost 8, with 12 bases in between. The CDR3 is 13 residues long. Germline assignment: CDR1 LNHDA and CDR2 SQIVND (reference sequence). In nucleotides, the CDR3 is TGTGCCAGTAAGCGGGGTGAGGATTCACCCCTCCACTTT. Translation gives CASKRGEDSPLHF.

The V call is TRBV28, the J call TRBJ2-4; TRBD2 is a possible D gene (7 bases). The ends were cut back, 8 bases at V and 6 bases at J, with 20 bases in the middle. The CDR3 consists of 15 residues. In germline, CDR1 is MDHEN, CDR2 SYDVKM. The CDR3 DNA reads as TGTGCCAGCGCCCTGGGCGGGGGCCAGGGAAACATTCAGTACTTC. The encoded protein is CASALGGGQGNIQYF.

The chain combines TRBV2 with TRBJ2-3; D gene ambiguous. Per germline, CDR1 SNHLY and CDR2 FYNNEI. Trimming took off 3 bases at V and 5 bases at J, with 6 bases between the two ends. This CDR3 region has 12 residues. The CDR3, as DNA: TGTGCCAGCAGTGATTGGGGAGATACGCAGTATTTT. Amino acid sequence: CASSDWGDTQYF.

The rearrangement uses TRBV7-3 and TRBJ2-7; 9 positions agree with TRBD1. This CDR3 spans 14 amino acids. Germline V gene sequence: CDR1 SGHTA, CDR2 FQGTGA. Unmatched junction bases numbered 8, after V lost 5 bases and J lost 6 bases. The CDR3 protein is CASSRDRESGEQYF. DNA of the CDR3: TGTGCCAGCAGCCGGGACAGGGAATCGGGCGAGCAGTACTTC.

In DNA, the CDR3 is TGCGCCAGCAGCCTCGGGACTAGCGGGAGCCATGAGCAGTTCTTC. Protein: CASSLGTSGSHEQFF. The chain links TRBV4-3 to TRBJ2-1, with 14 positions matching TRBD2. The CDR3 has 15 residues. V shed 4 bases, J shed 8 bases, and the junction held 4 bases outside the gene matches. Germline V gives CDR1 LGHNA, CDR2 YSLEER.

The rearrangement joins TRBV9 to TRBJ2-2; 14 nucleotides match TRBD2. This CDR3 contains 18 residues. Germline values: CDR1 SGDLS, CDR2 YYNGEE. The V and J ends lost 4 bases and 7 bases, in that order; junction bases with no gene match: 12. The CDR3 sequence is CASSPWTSGGTDVGELFF. The CDR3 nucleotides are TGTGCCAGCAGCCCTTGGACTAGCGGGGGGACGGACGTCGGGGAGCTGTTTTTT.

In its sample, this clone was seen once. The rearrangement uses TRBV23-1 and TRBJ1-5, with no clear D. TRBV23-1 qualifies as an ORF whose function is uncertain. The CDR3 is 16 amino acids. V was pared by 0 bases and J by 5 bases, with 14 bases between. The CDR3 bases are TGCGCCAGCAGTCAATCGACGTCGGGGTTAGATCAGCCCCAGCATTTT. This gives the protein CASSQSTSGLDQPQHF.

The chain employs TRBV29-1 and TRBJ2-2; 7 bases are shared with TRBD1. Looked up from germline, CDR1 is SQVTM and CDR2 is ANQGSEA. V shed 5 bases and J 0 bases; nucleotides not matched to a gene: 12. The CDR3 covers 17 residues. Here the CDR3 reads CSVLGTGVRANTGELFF. CDR3 nucleotides: TGCAGCGTTCTTGGAACAGGGGTCCGAGCGAACACCGGGGAGCTGTTTTTT.

This clone was detected once. The rearrangement links TRBV5-1 to TRBJ2-5; 11 bases map to TRBD1. Trimming took 2 bases from V and 2 from J; bases not matched to a gene: 2. The germline V gene has CDR1 SGHRS and CDR2 YFSETQ. The CDR3 consists of 15 residues. The CDR3 DNA is TGCGCCAGCAGCTTTGGGGACAGGGGGCAAGAGACCCAGTACTTC. It translates to CASSFGDRGQETQYF.

The gene calls are TRBV28 and TRBJ1-2, with D unclear. This CDR3 is 12 amino acids long. The V and J ends lost 2 bases and 3 bases respectively, with 4 bases between them. Germline CDR1 is MDHEN and CDR2 is SYDVKM. For the CDR3, the DNA is TGTGCCAGCAGTTTACAGGACTATGGCTACACCTTC. Protein: CASSLQDYGYTF.